This T cell receptor (beta chain) stems from a study of cytomegalovirus exposure and HLA in healthy donors. The study's findings and limits: Previous analysis showed most TCR beta V segments were productive about 87% or about 30% of the time. Association of 16,951 TCR beta sequences with HLA alleles was found at 0.05 false discovery rate in a later analysis. A later analysis linked a missense variant in DCLRE1C to the trimming of TCR beta V and J genes. What a later analysis showed was that several of the most significant clusters appeared linked to common viral pathogens.

The PCR employed 60 Vbeta primers together with 13 Jbeta primers. TCRdb's copy holds only in-frame clones and misses some; the assay was immunoSEQ multiplex PCR. This sample carries about 100,000 clones, approximately 79% of them seen once, and the ten largest clones take around 20%. The V and J ends lost 3 bases and 5 bases, in that order; junction bases with no gene match: 3. Germline loops: CDR1 KGHSH, CDR2 LQKENI. CDR3 length: 13 amino acids. This clone turned up a few times. The antigen remains unidentified. V usage is TRBV18 and J usage is TRBJ1-1, with TRBD1 identical over 7 bases. The sequence derives from a woman between 55 and 75 years old in good health and CMV-seropositive. Sequences were obtained from PBMCs. The CDR3 region is CASSPGTVTEAFF. The CDR3 bases are TGTGCCAGCTCACCCGGGACAGTGACTGAAGCTTTCTTT.